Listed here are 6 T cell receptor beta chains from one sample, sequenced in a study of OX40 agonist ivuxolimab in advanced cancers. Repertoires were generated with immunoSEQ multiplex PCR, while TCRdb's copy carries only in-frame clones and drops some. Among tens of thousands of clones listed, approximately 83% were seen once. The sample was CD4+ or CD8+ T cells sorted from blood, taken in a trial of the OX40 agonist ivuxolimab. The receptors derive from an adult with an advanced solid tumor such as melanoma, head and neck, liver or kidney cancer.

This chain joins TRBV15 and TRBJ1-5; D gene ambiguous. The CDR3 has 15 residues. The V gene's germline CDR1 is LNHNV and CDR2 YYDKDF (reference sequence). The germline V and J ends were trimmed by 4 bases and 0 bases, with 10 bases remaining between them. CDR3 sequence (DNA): TGTGCCACCAGCAAAGCCGGTTATAGCAATCAGCCCCAGCATTTT. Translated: CATSKAGYSNQPQHF.

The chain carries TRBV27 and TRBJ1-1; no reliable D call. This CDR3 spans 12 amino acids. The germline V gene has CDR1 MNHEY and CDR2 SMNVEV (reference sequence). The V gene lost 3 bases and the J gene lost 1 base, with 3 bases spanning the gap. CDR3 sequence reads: CASSFGNTEAFF. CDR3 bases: TGTGCCAGCAGTTTTGGGAACACTGAAGCTTTCTTT.

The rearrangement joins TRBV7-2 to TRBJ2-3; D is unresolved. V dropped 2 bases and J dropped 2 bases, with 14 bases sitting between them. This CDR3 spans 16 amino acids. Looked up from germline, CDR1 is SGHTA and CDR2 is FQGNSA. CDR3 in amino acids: CASSLYWDPFTDTQYF. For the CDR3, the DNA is TGTGCCAGCAGCTTATACTGGGATCCCTTCACAGATACGCAGTATTTT.

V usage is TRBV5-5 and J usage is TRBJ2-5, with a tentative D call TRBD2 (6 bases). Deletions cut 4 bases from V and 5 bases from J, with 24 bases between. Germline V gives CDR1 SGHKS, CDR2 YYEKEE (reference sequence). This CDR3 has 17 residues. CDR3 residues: CASSPLGRGTRLETQYF. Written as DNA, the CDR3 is TGTGCCAGCAGCCCCTTAGGCCGGGGGACGCGATTGGAGACCCAGTACTTC.

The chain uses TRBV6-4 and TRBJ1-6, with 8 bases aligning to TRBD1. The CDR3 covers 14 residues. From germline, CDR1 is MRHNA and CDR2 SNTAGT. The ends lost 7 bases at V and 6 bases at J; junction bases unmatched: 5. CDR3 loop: CASTTGGGNSPLHF. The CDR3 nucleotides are TGTGCCAGCACTACAGGGGGTGGTAATTCACCCCTCCACTTT.

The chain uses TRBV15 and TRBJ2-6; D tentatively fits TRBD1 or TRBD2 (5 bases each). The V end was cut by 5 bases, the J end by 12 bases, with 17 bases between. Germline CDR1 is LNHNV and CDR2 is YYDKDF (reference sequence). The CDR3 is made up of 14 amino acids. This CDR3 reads CATSWERLQGVLTF. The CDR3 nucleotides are TGTGCCACCAGCTGGGAGAGGCTGCAGGGCGTCCTGACTTTC.